The 21 T cell receptor beta chains in this list originate from one sample, sequenced in a study of blood T cell repertoires in COVID-19. Only in-frame clones appear in the TCRdb table, and some are missing; sequencing was by immunoSEQ multiplex PCR. The repertoire holds under 400,000 clones, with about nine tenths as singletons. The sequencing sample was made of peripheral blood. The receptor set was obtained from a woman in her twenties or thirties with COVID-19, enrolled during active disease.

Only one count was recorded for this clone. The gene calls are TRBV2 and TRBJ2-1; 7 bases map to TRBD2. Germline CDR1 reads SNHLY; CDR2 reads FYNNEI. V trimming: 4 bases; J trimming: 2 bases; junction bases outside the gene matches: 5. The CDR3 contains 15 residues. This CDR3 is CASSGGGSPYNEQFF. The CDR3 nucleotides are TGTGCCAGCAGTGGGGGAGGGAGCCCCTACAATGAGCAGTTCTTC.

The V gene is TRBV5-1, the J gene TRBJ2-7; 11 nucleotides line up with TRBD1. Germline trimming cut 7 bases from V and 4 bases from J; bases unmatched to any gene: 22. The CDR3 is 19 residues long. Germline loops: CDR1 SGHRS, CDR2 YFSETQ. The CDR3 DNA reads as TGCGCCAGCCCCTCGCTTGGACAGGGGGCGAGAGGCGGGAGGTACGAGCAGTACTTC. Protein sequence: CASPSLGQGARGGRYEQYF.

The chain joins TRBV27 to TRBJ1-2; 7 positions match TRBD1. Germline V lookup: CDR1 MNHEY, CDR2 SMNVEV (reference sequence). The CDR3 runs to 13 residues. Trimming took 1 base from V and 5 from J; bases not matched to a gene: 1. CDR3 loop: CASSLWTGYGYTF. The CDR3 nucleotides read TGTGCCAGCAGTTTATGGACAGGATATGGCTACACCTTC.

The chain's CDR3 is CAWRGQSGSNQPQHF. The DNA of the CDR3 is TGTGCCTGGAGGGGCCAGTCCGGCAGCAATCAGCCCCAGCATTTT. The chain combines TRBV30 with TRBJ1-5; no definite D call. Germline V CDR1 and CDR2: GTSNPN, SVGIG (reference sequence). V was pared by 3 bases and J by 1 base, with 13 bases between. The CDR3 length is 15 residues.

This clone was observed a few times. This chain connects TRBV2 to TRBJ2-2; D unclear. The ends were cut back, 6 bases at V and 3 bases at J, with 5 bases in the middle. The CDR3 has 12 amino acids. Germline V gene lookup returns CDR1 SNHLY and CDR2 FYNNEI. The CDR3, as DNA: TGTGCCAGCAGGAGTTACACCGGGGAGCTGTTTTTT. This translates into CASRSYTGELFF. The entire variable domain, with the rest obtained from reference TRBV2 and TRBJ2-2, is as follows: EPEVTQTPSHQVTQMGQEVILRCVPISNHLYFYWYRQILGQKVEFLVSFYNNEISEKSEIFDDQFSVERPDGSNFTLKIRSTKLEDSAMYFCASRSYTGELFFGEGSRLTVL.

The table lists this clone with a count of one. V gene TRBV9 combines with J gene TRBJ1-4; 7 bases agree with TRBD1. This CDR3 has 14 amino acids. J gave up 7 bases and V 4 bases, and 7 bases lay outside the gene matches. Germline values: CDR1 SGDLS, CDR2 YYNGEE. The CDR3: CASSQRQGGEKLFF. The CDR3 DNA is TGTGCCAGCAGCCAACGACAGGGTGGTGAAAAACTGTTTTTT. The full variable domain, its missing parts supplied by reference TRBV9 and TRBJ1-4, is DSGVTQTPKHLITATGQRVTLRCSPRSGDLSVYWYQQSLDQGLQFLIQYYNGEERAKGNILERFSAQQFPDLHSELNLSSLELGDSALYFCASSQRQGGEKLFFGSGTQLSVL.

The chain combines TRBV19 with TRBJ1-2; the D gene is possibly TRBD1 (6 bases). The V gene lost 6 bases and the J gene lost 2 bases, with 16 bases spanning the gap. The CDR3 loop spans 15 amino acids. Germline-derived CDR1 and CDR2 are LNHDA and SQIVND (reference sequence). CDR3 bases: TGTGCCAGTAGGGGGACACTTACTTCGAACTATGGCTACACCTTC. This gives the protein CASRGTLTSNYGYTF.

This clone was counted a single time. This sequence joins TRBV18 and TRBJ1-3, with D possibly being TRBD1 (6 bases). Between the trimmed V and J ends, which lost 3 bases and 0 bases, there was a span of 12 bases. Germline CDR1 and CDR2: KGHSH and LQKENI. CDR3 size: 16 residues. CDR3 in amino acids: CASSPQTGTSGNTIYF. The CDR3 DNA reads TGTGCCAGCTCACCTCAGACAGGAACCTCTGGAAACACCATATATTTT.

This chain connects TRBV6-5 to TRBJ1-5, with 9 bases matching TRBD1. Germline V gives CDR1 MNHEY, CDR2 SVGAGI. Trimming removed 7 bases from V and 5 bases from J; junction bases left unmatched: 6. The CDR3 contains 14 residues. The chain's CDR3 is CASKPGQGDQPQHF. The CDR3 nucleotides read TGTGCCAGCAAACCGGGACAGGGTGATCAGCCCCAGCATTTT.

V usage is TRBV10-3 and J usage is TRBJ1-1; no definite D call. Trimming stripped 0 bases from V and 2 bases from J, with 4 bases between. This CDR3 has 13 residues. Germline values: CDR1 ENHRY, CDR2 SYGVKD. The CDR3 DNA is TGTGCCATCAGTGAGTCATCAAACACTGAAGCTTTCTTT. The encoded protein is CAISESSNTEAFF.

This clone was detected once. The rearrangement joins TRBV7-8 to TRBJ2-7; TRBD1 matches 9 bases. J gave up 2 bases and V 5 bases, and 1 base lay outside the gene matches. This CDR3 spans 13 amino acids. Germline V CDR1 and CDR2: SGHVS, FQNEAQ. Written as DNA, the CDR3 is TGTGCCAGCAGCCGACAGGGGGCCTACGAGCAGTACTTC. Translation: CASSRQGAYEQYF.

As DNA, the CDR3 is TGCGCCAGCAGCCAAGATTGGGGGCAGAGACGACAGACAGAGGATCAGCCCCAGCATTTT. Its protein product is CASSQDWGQRRQTEDQPQHF. V is TRBV4-1 and J is TRBJ1-5, with a weak D call TRBD1 (6 bases). V lost 0 bases and J lost 5, with 26 bases in between. From germline, CDR1 is MGHRA and CDR2 YSYEKL. The CDR3 has 20 residues.

V gene TRBV30 combines with J gene TRBJ1-1; TRBD1 aligns across 8 bases. V shed 2 bases, J shed 11 bases, and the junction held 13 bases outside the gene matches. This CDR3 spans 14 amino acids. The V gene's germline CDR1 is GTSNPN and CDR2 SVGIG (reference sequence). The CDR3 sequence: CAWSRGQGVPSAFF. Here the CDR3 DNA reads TGTGCCTGGAGTAGAGGACAGGGCGTCCCTTCCGCTTTCTTT.

The chain is built from TRBV12-5 and TRBJ1-1; D unresolved. V shed 6 bases and J shed 2 bases, with 4 bases lying between them. This CDR3 is built from 11 residues. The germline gives CDR1 LGHNT, CDR2 FRNRAP. DNA of the CDR3: TGTGCTAGTGGCAGAAACACTGAAGCTTTCTTT. Protein: CASGRNTEAFF.

This rearrangement joins TRBV3-1 (or the pseudogene TRBV3-2) to TRBJ2-7; possible D gene TRBD1, 6 bases. Trimming removed 0 bases at V and 9 bases at J, with 15 bases between. Germline V lookup: CDR1 LGHDT, CDR2 YNNKEL (reference sequence). There are 14 residues in the CDR3. Here the CDR3 DNA reads TGTGCCAGCAGCCAAGATCGGGCAGGACAGCGGCAGTACTTC. Translating gives CASSQDRAGQRQYF.

This chain joins TRBV7-2 and TRBJ1-2; D unresolved. CDR3 size: 14 residues. Trimming left V 0 bases short and J 7 bases short, with 12 bases between. Germline-derived CDR1 and CDR2 are SGHTA and FQGNSA. The CDR3 sequence is CASSLAREGGGYTF. CDR3 sequence (DNA): TGTGCCAGCAGCTTAGCGAGGGAGGGAGGTGGCTACACCTTC.

The CDR3 bases are TGCGCCAGCAGCCTAGAGACCGGACTAGCGGGACAAGAGACCCAGTACTTC. This codes for CASSLETGLAGQETQYF. The chain links TRBV5-1 to TRBJ2-5; 12 positions match TRBD2. V lost 4 bases and J lost 2; bases outside the gene matches: 9. This CDR3 is built from 17 residues. Germline CDR1 and CDR2: SGHRS and YFSETQ.

The V gene is TRBV5-8, the J gene TRBJ2-7; D is undetermined. This CDR3 comprises 11 residues. Germline V CDR1 and CDR2: SGHTS, YDEGEE. V was trimmed by 5 bases and J by 2 bases, leaving 5 bases between them. CDR3 DNA: TGTGCCAGCAGTCGTACCTACGAGCAGTACTTC. Encoded protein: CASSRTYEQYF.

The chain uses TRBV7-7 and TRBJ2-5; D is unclear. V lost 0 bases and J 5 bases, leaving 13 bases between the germline ends. In germline, CDR1 is SSHAT, CDR2 FNYEAQ (reference sequence). The CDR3 length is 15 residues. CDR3 sequence reads: CASSLAAVSTETQYF. CDR3 bases: TGTGCCAGCAGCTTAGCTGCGGTTTCGACGGAGACCCAGTACTTC.

J is TRBJ2-7 and V is TRBV3-1 (or the pseudogene TRBV3-2), with 8 bases lining up with TRBD1. V shed 4 bases, J shed 2 bases, and the junction held 4 bases outside the gene matches. The germline V gene encodes CDR1 LGHDT and CDR2 YNNKEL (reference sequence). CDR3 size: 14 residues. In nucleotides, the CDR3 is TGTGCCAGCAGCCTTGGACAGGGACCCTACGAGCAGTACTTC. This gives the protein CASSLGQGPYEQYF.

The gene calls are TRBV14 and TRBJ1-3; the D is unclear. Germline V gene sequence: CDR1 SGHDN, CDR2 FVKESK. The CDR3 has 14 amino acids. Trimming pared 1 base from V and 3 bases from J, leaving 7 bases between. In nucleotides, the CDR3 is TGTGCCAGCAGCCAAGTCCGGTATGGAAACACCATATATTTT. This translates into CASSQVRYGNTIYF. The full variable domain, rest sourced from reference TRBV14 and TRBJ1-3, is EAGVTQFPSHSVIEKGQTVTLRCDPISGHDNLYWYRRVMGKEIKFLLHFVKESKQDESGMPNNRFLAERTGGTYSTLKVQPAELEDSGVYFCASSQVRYGNTIYFGEGSWLTVV.